This T cell receptor beta chain was identified in a study of beta chain features in type 1 diabetes. The study, taken as a whole, reports: Fewer junction insertions and more nucleotide deletions appeared in type 1 diabetes patients. Naive, central memory and regulatory TCRB repertoires appeared more similar among patients than healthy donors.

There are a few counts of this clone. Its cognate antigen is unknown. The study reverse transcribed the entire isolated RNA, so it sequenced expressed TCRB transcripts. Read counts averaged roughly 3.7 million for samples of naive, central memory and regulatory T cells. Generated by immunoSEQ multiplex PCR, the TCRdb table keeps only in-frame clones and is missing some. The sample carries 680,000 or so clones, roughly 15% recorded once. V was cut by 2 bases and J by 4 bases, with 16 bases left in between. Germline lookup yields CDR1 SGHAT and CDR2 FQNNGV. The CDR3 runs to 16 residues. Every single donor gave one heparinised blood draw, and these averaged approximately 110 mL.

The sequenced sample was naive CD4+ T cells from blood. This TCR came from a man aged 18 to 29 in good health. The chain has TRBV11-2 and TRBJ2-3; D is uncertain. Here the CDR3 reads CASSLNAAIGPDTQYF. The CDR3 DNA reads as TGTGCCAGCAGCTTAAATGCGGCTATAGGTCCAGATACGCAGTATTTT.